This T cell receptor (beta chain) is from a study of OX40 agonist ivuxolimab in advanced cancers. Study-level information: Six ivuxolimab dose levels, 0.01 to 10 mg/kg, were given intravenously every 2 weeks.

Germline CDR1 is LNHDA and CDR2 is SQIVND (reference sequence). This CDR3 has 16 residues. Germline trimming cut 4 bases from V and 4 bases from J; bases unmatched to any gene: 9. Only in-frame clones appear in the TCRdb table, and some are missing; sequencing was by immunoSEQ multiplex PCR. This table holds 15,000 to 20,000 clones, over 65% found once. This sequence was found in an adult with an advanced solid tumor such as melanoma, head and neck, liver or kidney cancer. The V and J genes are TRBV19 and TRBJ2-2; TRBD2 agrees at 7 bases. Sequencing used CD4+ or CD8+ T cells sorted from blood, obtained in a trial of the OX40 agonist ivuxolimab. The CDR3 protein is CASSNGGGDRTGELFF. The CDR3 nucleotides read TGTGCCAGTAGTAACGGTGGGGGGGACCGCACCGGGGAGCTGTTTTTT.